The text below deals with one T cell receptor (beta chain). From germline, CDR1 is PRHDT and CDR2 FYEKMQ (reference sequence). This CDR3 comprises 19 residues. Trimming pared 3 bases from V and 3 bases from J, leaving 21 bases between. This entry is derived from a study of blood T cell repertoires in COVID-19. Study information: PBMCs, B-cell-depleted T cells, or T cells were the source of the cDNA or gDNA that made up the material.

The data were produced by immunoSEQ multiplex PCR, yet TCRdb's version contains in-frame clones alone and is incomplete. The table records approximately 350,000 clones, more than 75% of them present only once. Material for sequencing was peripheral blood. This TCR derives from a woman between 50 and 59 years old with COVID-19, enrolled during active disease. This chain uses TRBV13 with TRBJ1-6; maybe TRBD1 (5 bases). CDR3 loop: CASSFVGGTAGYYNSPLHF. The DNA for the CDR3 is TGTGCCAGCAGCTTTGTAGGAGGGACCGCAGGGTACTATAATTCACCCCTCCACTTT.